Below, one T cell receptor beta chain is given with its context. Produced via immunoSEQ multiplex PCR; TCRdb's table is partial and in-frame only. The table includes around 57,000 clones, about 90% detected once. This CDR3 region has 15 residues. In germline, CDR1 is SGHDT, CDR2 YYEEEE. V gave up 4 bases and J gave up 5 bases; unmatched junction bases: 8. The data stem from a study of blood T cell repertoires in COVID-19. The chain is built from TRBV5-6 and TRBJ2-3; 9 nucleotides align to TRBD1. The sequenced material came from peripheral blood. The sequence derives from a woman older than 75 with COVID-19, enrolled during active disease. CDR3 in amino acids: CASSDGGTGRDTQYF. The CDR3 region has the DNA TGTGCCAGCAGCGATGGCGGGACAGGGAGAGATACGCAGTATTTT. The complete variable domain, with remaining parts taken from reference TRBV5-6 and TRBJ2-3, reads DAGVTQSPTHLIKTRGQQVTLRCSPKSGHDTVSWYQQALGQGPQFIFQYYEEEERQRGNFPDRFSGHQFPNYSSELNVNALLLGDSALYLCASSDGGTGRDTQYFGPGTRLTVL.